One and the same sample provided the 20 T cell receptor beta chains below, sequenced in a study of cytomegalovirus exposure and HLA in healthy donors. Primers included in the PCR were 60 Vbeta and 13 Jbeta primers. Profiling relied on immunoSEQ multiplex PCR, and the TCRdb table lists in-frame clones only, not all of them. The sample has some 110,000 clones; the top ten hold about 2.2%. The sequenced sample consisted of PBMCs. The receptors here all came from a man aged 40-49 years in good health and CMV-seronegative.

The gene calls are TRBV5-5 and TRBJ2-7, with a tentative D call TRBD2 (6 bases). The V end lost 5 bases, the J end lost 5 bases, and 23 bases lay between the germline ends. CDR3 length equals 16 residues. In germline, CDR1 is SGHKS, CDR2 YYEKEE (reference sequence). Here the CDR3 reads CASSRLGPAPGDEQYF. CDR3 nucleotides: TGTGCCAGCAGTCGTCTTGGGCCAGCCCCGGGGGACGAGCAGTACTTC.

V and J are TRBV29-1 and TRBJ1-1; TRBD1 agrees at 11 bases. CDR1 and CDR2 from the germline V gene are SQVTM and ANQGSEA. There are 12 residues in the CDR3. The J segment lost 9 bases and the V segment lost 4 bases, leaving 4 bases of the junction unmatched. The CDR3, as DNA: TGCAGCGTTGGGGGGACAGGGGGGAAAGCTTTCTTT. Residues: CSVGGTGGKAFF.

The rearrangement links TRBV6-1 to TRBJ2-7, with 12 bases matching TRBD2. This CDR3 is 15 amino acids long. Germline CDR1 reads MNHNS; CDR2 reads SASEGT. The trim removed 2 bases at V and 4 bases at J, leaving 3 bases unmatched. This chain's CDR3 is CASSEPTSGSYEQYF. CDR3 bases: TGTGCCAGCAGTGAACCGACTAGCGGGAGTTACGAGCAGTACTTC.

The chain employs TRBV11-3 and TRBJ2-1; weak D call: TRBD2 (6 bases). Germline lookup yields CDR1 SGHNT and CDR2 YENEEA. The CDR3 has 13 amino acids. The V and J ends lost 8 bases and 0 bases respectively, with 8 bases between them. The CDR3 region has the DNA TGTGCCAGCGGGAGGCTCTCCTACAATGAGCAGTTCTTC. As protein: CASGRLSYNEQFF.

The chain employs TRBV27 and TRBJ1-4; D is perhaps TRBD1 (5 bases). Germline CDR1 MNHEY, CDR2 SMNVEV (reference sequence). The V end lost 3 bases, the J end lost 5 bases, and 10 bases lay between the germline ends. This CDR3 spans 14 amino acids. The CDR3 region is CASSLQGNNEKLFF. Here the CDR3 DNA reads TGTGCCAGCAGTTTGCAGGGTAACAATGAAAAACTGTTTTTT.

The V and J genes are TRBV27 and TRBJ1-5; 10 nucleotides match TRBD1. V dropped 6 bases and J dropped 7; count of bases not matched to a gene: 6. Per germline, CDR1 MNHEY and CDR2 SMNVEV (reference sequence). The CDR3 has 14 residues. As DNA, the CDR3 is TGTGCCAGCAGGAGACAGGGGGCAGGGCAGCCCCAGCATTTT. Its translation is CASRRQGAGQPQHF.

A remark on this clone: An end of the junction differs from the germline gene, which may be a read error. The chain joins TRBV7-7 to TRBJ2-2; TRBD1 might be the D (6 bases). This CDR3 has 15 residues. Per the germline V gene, CDR1 is SSHAT and CDR2 is FNYEAQ (reference sequence). The CDR3, as DNA: TGTGCTAGCAGCTCCGGACAGTTGAACACCGGGGAGCTGTTTTTT. Translation: CASSSGQLNTGELFF.

J is TRBJ2-7 and V is TRBV29-1; a possible D gene is TRBD1 (8 bases). Trimming removed 5 bases at V and 2 bases at J, with 13 bases between. Germline V gene lookup returns CDR1 SQVTM and CDR2 ANQGSEA. The CDR3 totals 13 residues. CDR3 bases: TGCAGCGTTCGGACAGGGAGGGCCTACGAGCAGTACTTC. Its protein is CSVRTGRAYEQYF.

The gene calls are TRBV2 and TRBJ2-5, with TRBD2 matching 7 bases. The trim removed 8 bases at V and 6 bases at J, leaving 18 bases unmatched. In germline, CDR1 is SNHLY, CDR2 FYNNEI. There are 16 residues in the CDR3. In DNA, the CDR3 is TGTGCCAGCGCCCTAGAGGCCGCGGGAGCCGTGAAGACCCAGTACTTC. This translates into CASALEAAGAVKTQYF.

V is TRBV5-1 and J is TRBJ2-5, with TRBD2 matching 7 bases. Germline values: CDR1 SGHRS, CDR2 YFSETQ. This CDR3 has 12 amino acids. Trimming removed 5 bases from V and 5 bases from J; junction bases left unmatched: 3. CDR3 in DNA: TGCGCCAGCAGACTTAGCGGGGAGACCCAGTACTTC. Translating gives CASRLSGETQYF.

V gene TRBV7-9 combines with J gene TRBJ2-2; D is ambiguous. The germline V and J ends were trimmed by 3 bases and 6 bases, with 8 bases remaining between them. This CDR3 is built from 13 residues. CDR1 is SEHNR and CDR2 is FQNEAQ in the germline V gene (reference sequence). As DNA, the CDR3 is TGTGCCAGCAGCTTCCTCGACTCCGGGGAGCTGTTTTTT. Translating it yields CASSFLDSGELFF.

This chain links TRBV29-1 with TRBJ2-7, with TRBD2 identical over 13 bases. V was clipped by 6 bases and J by 0 bases; unmatched bases: 5. The CDR3 extends over 15 amino acids. The germline CDR1 and CDR2 sequences are SQVTM and ANQGSEA. CDR3 amino acids: CSVPGLAGNSYEQYF. CDR3 nucleotides: TGCAGCGTGCCGGGACTAGCGGGGAACTCCTACGAGCAGTACTTC.

The chain carries TRBV11-3 and TRBJ2-7; D may be TRBD1 (6 bases). The germline V and J ends were trimmed by 6 bases and 2 bases, with 14 bases remaining between them. CDR3 length equals 14 residues. The germline V gene encodes CDR1 SGHNT and CDR2 YENEEA. CDR3 in DNA: TGTGCCAGCAGTTTCTCGACAGGAACCTACGAGCAGTACTTC. Its protein is CASSFSTGTYEQYF.

In DNA form, the CDR3 reads TGTGCCAGCAGCTTCTTGGGGGGAATCGGGAGCTCCTACGAGCAGTACTTC. Protein: CASSFLGGIGSSYEQYF. The V call is TRBV11-3, the J call TRBJ2-7, with a possible D match to TRBD2 (6 bases). The CDR3 is 17 residues long. V lost 3 bases and J 0 bases, leaving 18 bases between the germline ends. Germline CDR1 and CDR2: SGHNT and YENEEA. The full variable domain, with the rest looked up from reference TRBV11-3 and TRBJ2-7, is EAGVVQSPRYKIIEKKQPVAFWCNPISGHNTLYWYLQNLGQGPELLIRYENEEAVDDSQLPKDRFSAERLKGVDSTLKIQPAELGDSAVYLCASSFLGGIGSSYEQYFGPGTRLTVT.

This sequence joins TRBV28 and TRBJ2-5; 8 positions agree with TRBD1. The length of the CDR3 is 14 residues. Germline lookup yields CDR1 MDHEN and CDR2 SYDVKM. The trim removed 5 bases at V and 1 base at J, leaving 3 bases unmatched. CDR3 residues: CASSGQGLQETQYF. CDR3 DNA sequence: TGTGCCAGCAGTGGACAGGGCCTCCAAGAGACCCAGTACTTC.

The CDR3 DNA reads TGTGCCTGGAACACAGGGGGCACAGATACGCAGTATTTT. Protein sequence: CAWNTGGTDTQYF. The rearrangement links TRBV30 to TRBJ2-3; 7 bases are shared with TRBD1. The CDR3 has 13 residues. CDR1 GTSNPN and CDR2 SVGIG come from the germline V gene (reference sequence). The V segment lost 4 bases and the J segment 1 base; nucleotides outside the gene matches: 2.

V usage is TRBV10-3 and J usage is TRBJ2-7, with 10 bases that match TRBD2. The J segment lost 2 bases and the V segment lost 7 bases, leaving 8 bases of the junction unmatched. The CDR3 is 15 amino acids. The germline CDR1 and CDR2 sequences are ENHRY and SYGVKD. Here the CDR3 reads CAIKGLADPPYEQYF. The CDR3 nucleotides are TGTGCCATCAAAGGACTAGCGGACCCACCCTACGAGCAGTACTTC.

V is TRBV5-3 and J is TRBJ1-2, with 9 nucleotides matching TRBD1. Being an ORF, TRBV5-3 has a function that is uncertain. V lost 9 bases to trimming and J lost 2 bases; unmatched junction nucleotides: 2. The CDR3 consists of 12 residues. The CDR3 loop reads CATTGGNYGYTF. The CDR3 nucleotides read TGTGCCACAACAGGGGGCAACTATGGCTACACCTTC.

The chain combines TRBV25-1 with TRBJ2-7; D not certain. V was pared by 4 bases and J by 2 bases, with 9 bases between. Germline CDR1 is MGHDK and CDR2 is SYGVNS. The CDR3 is 13 amino acids. CDR3 nucleotide sequence: TGTGCCAGCAGTGGAGGCCTCGCCTACGAGCAGTACTTC. It yields the protein CASSGGLAYEQYF.

The gene calls are TRBV5-1 and TRBJ2-3, with 7 bases matching TRBD1. This CDR3 comprises 15 residues. Germline V gene sequence: CDR1 SGHRS, CDR2 YFSETQ. With V trimmed by 3 bases and J by 1 base, 5 bases remained unmatched. Here the CDR3 DNA reads TGCGCCAGCAGCTGGGCAGGGGGAGGCACAGATACGCAGTATTTT. It yields the protein CASSWAGGGTDTQYF.